This TCR beta chain was observed in a study of shared clonotypes between healthy human individuals. The overall study: Three plates each covered CD4 naive and memory; CD8 naive two, CD8 memory one.

Clones were read by immunoSEQ multiplex PCR, and TCRdb kept only the in-frame ones, dropping some. The table has 1.5 million to 2.5 million clones, approximately 94% seen once. General observations from the study: The generation probabilities recorded for non-shared clonotypes fell below those of clonotypes shared by all four donors. It was the few donors that limited the genetic and exposure-history diversity represented.

Germline V CDR1 and CDR2: GTSNPN, SVGIG (reference sequence). CDR3 length equals 13 residues. Trimming removed 4 bases from V and 4 bases from J, with 14 bases in between. Naive CD8 populations comprised CD45RO-negative cells positively selected for CCR7, excluding terminally differentiated effector memory CD45RA+ cells. There were only Caucasian adults among the donors, and all lived in Nashville, Tennessee. Points on this clone: The antigen remains undetermined.

The chain recombines TRBV30 with TRBJ2-7; TRBD1 might be the D (5 bases). The sequence was collected from a man younger than 35 in good health. Sequencing was carried out using naive CD8+ T cells sorted from blood. CDR3: CAWTGNGAYEQYF. CDR3 DNA sequence: TGTGCCTGGACAGGGAATGGGGCGTACGAGCAGTACTTC.